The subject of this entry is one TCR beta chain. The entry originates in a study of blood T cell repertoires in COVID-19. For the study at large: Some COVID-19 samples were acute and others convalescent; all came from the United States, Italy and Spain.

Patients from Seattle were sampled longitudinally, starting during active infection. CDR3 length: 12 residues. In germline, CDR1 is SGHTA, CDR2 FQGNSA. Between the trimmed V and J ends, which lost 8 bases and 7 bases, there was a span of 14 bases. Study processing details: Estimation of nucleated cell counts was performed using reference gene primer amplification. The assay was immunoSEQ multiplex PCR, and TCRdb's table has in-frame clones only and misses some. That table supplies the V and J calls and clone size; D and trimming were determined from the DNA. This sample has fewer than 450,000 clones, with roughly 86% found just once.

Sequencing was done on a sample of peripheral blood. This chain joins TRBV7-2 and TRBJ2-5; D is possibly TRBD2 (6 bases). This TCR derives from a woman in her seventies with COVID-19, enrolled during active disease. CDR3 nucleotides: TGTGCCAGCGGATGGGACGGGGGGACCCAGTACTTC. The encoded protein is CASGWDGGTQYF.